Below, one T cell receptor (beta chain) is given with its context. Its antigen is unidentified. The data were obtained in a study of cytomegalovirus exposure and HLA in healthy donors. Germline loops: CDR1 LNHDA, CDR2 SQIVND (reference sequence). The CDR3 loop spans 14 amino acids. V lost 3 bases and J 6 bases, leaving 15 bases between the germline ends. PCR amplification relied on 60 Vbeta primers (plus 13 Jbeta primers). Clones were sequenced by immunoSEQ multiplex PCR, and TCRdb holds only the in-frame ones, with some missing. The repertoire holds approximately 140,000 clones, around 80% seen once, with about 6.5% in the top ten. Study-wide points: Per a prior analysis, the majority of TCR beta V segments were productive roughly 90% or roughly 30% of the time.

Sequencing was performed on PBMCs. This sequence joins TRBV19 and TRBJ2-7; D uncertain. This sequence originates from a man in his forties in good health and CMV-seropositive. DNA for the CDR3: TGTGCCAGTAGTATTAAGCCGGGTTTAGGCGAGCAGTACTTC. It is translated as CASSIKPGLGEQYF. Based on the CDR3 plus reference TRBV19 and TRBJ2-7, the full variable domain is DGGITQSPKYLFRKEGQNVTLSCEQNLNHDAMYWYRQDPGQGLRLIYYSQIVNDFQKGDIAEGYSVSREKKESFPLTVTSAQKNPTAFYLCASSIKPGLGEQYFGPGTRLTVT.